The 8 T cell receptor beta chains below all came from one sample that was sequenced in a study of cytomegalovirus exposure and HLA in healthy donors. A multiplex PCR was run with 60 Vbeta primers and 13 Jbeta primers. Using immunoSEQ multiplex PCR, the repertoire was profiled, and TCRdb retains in-frame clones only, with some absent. This repertoire shows about 130,000 clones, around three quarters found once; its top ten account for less than 2%. The sequenced material came from PBMCs. These receptors all stem from a woman in her forties or fifties in good health and CMV-seronegative.

This clone was picked up one time. This chain joins TRBV6-5 and TRBJ1-4, with 7 bases matching TRBD1. Germline CDR1 MNHEY, CDR2 SVGAGI. Trimming cost V 4 bases and J 7 bases; bases outside gene matches: 9. The CDR3 extends over 15 amino acids. In nucleotides, the CDR3 is TGTGCCAGCAGTTCAAACAGGGGTAAATTTGAAAAACTGTTTTTT. This codes for CASSSNRGKFEKLFF.

The CDR3 DNA reads as TGTGCCAGTAGCCGGGACACTAACACCGGGGAGCTGTTTTTT. It encodes CASSRDTNTGELFF. The chain uses TRBV19 and TRBJ2-2, with D possibly matching TRBD1 (6 bases). V was clipped by 6 bases and J by 2 bases, with 10 bases between them. Germline CDR1 and CDR2: LNHDA and SQIVND (reference sequence). The CDR3 contains 14 residues.

This clone was seen only a few times. The V gene is TRBV7-2, the J gene TRBJ2-2; maybe TRBD1 (6 bases). Trimming left V 6 bases short and J 2 bases short, with 10 bases between. In germline, CDR1 is SGHTA, CDR2 FQGNSA. The CDR3 sequence is 14 residues long. As DNA, the CDR3 is TGTGCCAGCAGAGGGACACTTAACACCGGGGAGCTGTTTTTT. It translates to CASRGTLNTGELFF.

This chain uses TRBV7-8 with TRBJ2-1; 10 nucleotides line up with TRBD1. V lost 4 bases to trimming and J lost 6 bases; unmatched junction nucleotides: 6. This CDR3 spans 15 amino acids. Germline loops: CDR1 SGHVS, CDR2 FQNEAQ. This chain's CDR3 is CASSWRQGALNEQFF. The CDR3 nucleotides read TGTGCCAGCAGCTGGCGACAGGGGGCCCTCAATGAGCAGTTCTTC.

There are a few counts of this clone. The V and J genes are TRBV19 and TRBJ2-1; TRBD2 agrees at 7 bases. Trimming at V came to 9 bases and at J to 2 bases, leaving 7 bases not matched to a gene. The CDR3 spans 14 residues. From germline, CDR1 is LNHDA and CDR2 SQIVND (reference sequence). CDR3 nucleotides: TGTGCCAGCGGAAGCGGGACCACCTACAATGAGCAGTTCTTC. Its protein is CASGSGTTYNEQFF.

The chain joins TRBV7-9 to TRBJ1-5; no definite D call. There are 15 residues in the CDR3. The V end lost 3 bases, the J end lost 0 bases, and 9 bases lay between the germline ends. The V gene's germline CDR1 is SEHNR and CDR2 FQNEAQ (reference sequence). In DNA form, the CDR3 reads TGTGCCAGCAGCTTCTTCAGTGGTAGCAATCAGCCCCAGCATTTT. It translates to CASSFFSGSNQPQHF. The variable domain in full, completed from reference TRBV7-9 and TRBJ1-5, reads DTGVSQNPRHKITKRGQNVTFRCDPISEHNRLYWYRQTLGQGPEFLTYFQNEAQLEKSRLLSDRFSAERPKGSFSTLEIQRTEQGDSAMYLCASSFFSGSNQPQHFGDGTRLSIL.

The chain has TRBV28 and TRBJ1-5; D remains ambiguous. CDR1 is MDHEN, CDR2 SYDVKM, per germline. The CDR3 is 15 residues long. Trimming pared 11 bases from V and 3 bases from J, leaving 20 bases between. CDR3 in DNA: TGTGCCGCCAGTTTATCGTGGCAGGTCAATCAGCCCCAGCATTTT. Residues: CAASLSWQVNQPQHF. Supplemented by reference TRBV28 and TRBJ1-5, the full variable domain reads DVKVTQSSRYLVKRTGEKVFLECVQDMDHENMFWYRQDPGLGLRLIYFSYDVKMKEKGDIPEGYSVSREKKERFSLILESASTNQTSMYLCAASLSWQVNQPQHFGDGTRLSIL.

The chain joins TRBV2 to TRBJ2-2; 9 positions agree with TRBD2. The CDR3 has 14 residues. Trimming took 6 bases from V and 6 from J; bases not matched to a gene: 5. Germline loops: CDR1 SNHLY, CDR2 FYNNEI. CDR3 sequence (DNA): TGTGCCAGCAGCATAGCGGGAGCGTCCGGGGAGCTGTTTTTT. It codes for CASSIAGASGELFF.